The following is a TCR beta chain sequence with its context. What it binds is unknown. This CDR3 has 15 amino acids. The V gene's germline CDR1 is LNHDA and CDR2 SQIVND (reference sequence). V trimming: 6 bases; J trimming: 1 base; junction bases outside the gene matches: 6. This specimen comes from a study of shared clonotypes between healthy human individuals. Study as a whole: Donors, aged 18 to 49, were a couple of women and three men. Findings of the study overall: Among four donors, about 4.6% of naive CD4 clonotypes were found in common.

Division of CD4+ cells produced a CD45RA+ naive subset and a CD45RA-negative memory subset. The method was immunoSEQ multiplex PCR; TCRdb's version includes in-frame clones alone and lacks a portion of them. In the table there are about 960,000 clones, over 75% of which are singletons. The gene calls are TRBV19 and TRBJ2-7, with 10 bases matching TRBD2. The sequencing sample was made of memory CD4+ T cells sorted from blood. Subset denoted: CD45RA-negative fraction. This clonotype originated in a man younger than 30 in good health. The CDR3 region is CASRGIAGGSYEQYF. DNA for the CDR3: TGTGCCAGTAGAGGGATAGCGGGAGGTTCCTACGAGCAGTACTTC. The full variable domain, with the rest looked up from reference TRBV19 and TRBJ2-7, is DGGITQSPKYLFRKEGQNVTLSCEQNLNHDAMYWYRQDPGQGLRLIYYSQIVNDFQKGDIAEGYSVSREKKESFPLTVTSAQKNPTAFYLCASRGIAGGSYEQYFGPGTRLTVT.